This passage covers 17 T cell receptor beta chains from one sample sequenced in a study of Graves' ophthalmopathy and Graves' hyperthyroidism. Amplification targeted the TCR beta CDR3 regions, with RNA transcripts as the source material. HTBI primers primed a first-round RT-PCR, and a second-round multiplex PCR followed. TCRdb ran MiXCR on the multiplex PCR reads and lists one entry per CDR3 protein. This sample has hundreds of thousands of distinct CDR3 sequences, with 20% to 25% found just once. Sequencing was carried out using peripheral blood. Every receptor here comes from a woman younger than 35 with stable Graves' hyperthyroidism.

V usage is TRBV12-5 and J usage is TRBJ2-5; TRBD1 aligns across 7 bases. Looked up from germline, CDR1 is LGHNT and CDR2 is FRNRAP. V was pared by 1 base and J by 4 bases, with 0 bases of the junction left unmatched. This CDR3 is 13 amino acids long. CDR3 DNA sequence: TGTGCTAGTGGTTTGGACAGGGGAGAGACCCAGTACTTC. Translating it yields CASGLDRGETQYF.

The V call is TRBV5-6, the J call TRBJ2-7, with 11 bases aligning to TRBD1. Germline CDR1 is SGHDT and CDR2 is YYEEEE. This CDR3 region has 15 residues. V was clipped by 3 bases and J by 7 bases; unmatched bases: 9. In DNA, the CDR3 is TGTGCCAGCAGCTCCTGGACAGGGGGCGCGAGGGAGCAGTACTTC. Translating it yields CASSSWTGGAREQYF. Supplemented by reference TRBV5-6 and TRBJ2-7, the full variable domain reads DAGVTQSPTHLIKTRGQQVTLRCSPKSGHDTVSWYQQALGQGPQFIFQYYEEEERQRGNFPDRFSGHQFPNYSSELNVNALLLGDSALYLCASSSWTGGAREQYFGPGTRLTVT.

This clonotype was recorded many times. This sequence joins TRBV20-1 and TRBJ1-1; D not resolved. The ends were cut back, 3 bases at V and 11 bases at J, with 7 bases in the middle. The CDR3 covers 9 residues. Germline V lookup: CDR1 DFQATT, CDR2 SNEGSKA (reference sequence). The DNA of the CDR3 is TGCAGTGCTAGCGGTCCTGCTTTCTTT. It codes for CSASGPAFF.

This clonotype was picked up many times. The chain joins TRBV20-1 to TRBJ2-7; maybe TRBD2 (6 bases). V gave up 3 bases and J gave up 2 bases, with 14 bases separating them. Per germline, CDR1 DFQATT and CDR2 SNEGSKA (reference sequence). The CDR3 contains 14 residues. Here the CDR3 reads CSARPLEGTYEQYF. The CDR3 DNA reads TGCAGTGCTAGGCCCCTGGAGGGAACCTACGAGCAGTACTTC.

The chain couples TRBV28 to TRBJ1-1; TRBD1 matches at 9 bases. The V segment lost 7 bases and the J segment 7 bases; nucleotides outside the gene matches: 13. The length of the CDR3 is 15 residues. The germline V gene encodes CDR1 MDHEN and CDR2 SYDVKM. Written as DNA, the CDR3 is TGTGCCAGCACCTTGGGGGGACAGGGACTAAATGAAGCTTTCTTT. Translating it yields CASTLGGQGLNEAFF.

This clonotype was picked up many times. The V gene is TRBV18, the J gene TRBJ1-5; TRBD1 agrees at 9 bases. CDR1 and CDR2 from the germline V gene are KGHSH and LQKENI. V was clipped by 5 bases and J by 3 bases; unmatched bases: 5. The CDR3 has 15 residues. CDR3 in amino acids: CASSVQGANNQPQHF. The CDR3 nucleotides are TGTGCCAGCTCAGTACAGGGGGCGAACAATCAGCCCCAGCATTTT.

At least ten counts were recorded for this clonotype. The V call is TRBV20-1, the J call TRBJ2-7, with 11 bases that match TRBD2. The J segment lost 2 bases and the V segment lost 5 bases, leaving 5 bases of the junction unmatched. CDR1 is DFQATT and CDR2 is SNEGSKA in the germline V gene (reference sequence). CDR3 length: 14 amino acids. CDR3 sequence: CSAQTSGIPYEQYF. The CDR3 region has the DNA TGCAGTGCTCAGACTAGCGGGATACCCTACGAGCAGTACTTC.

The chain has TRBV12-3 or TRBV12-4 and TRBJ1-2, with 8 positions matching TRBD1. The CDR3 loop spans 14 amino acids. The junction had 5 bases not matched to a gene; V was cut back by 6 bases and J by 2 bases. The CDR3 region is CASRGTGINYGYTF. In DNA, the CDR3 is TGTGCCAGCAGGGGGACAGGAATAAACTATGGCTACACCTTC.

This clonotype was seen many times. This CDR3 reads CASSPPPPTGELFF. Written as DNA, the CDR3 is TGTGCCAGCAGCCCACCACCCCCCACCGGGGAGCTGTTTTTT. The V gene is TRBV13, the J gene TRBJ2-2; D is unclear. In germline, CDR1 is PRHDT, CDR2 FYEKMQ (reference sequence). Trimming stripped 5 bases from V and 4 bases from J, with 11 bases between. The CDR3 runs 14 residues.

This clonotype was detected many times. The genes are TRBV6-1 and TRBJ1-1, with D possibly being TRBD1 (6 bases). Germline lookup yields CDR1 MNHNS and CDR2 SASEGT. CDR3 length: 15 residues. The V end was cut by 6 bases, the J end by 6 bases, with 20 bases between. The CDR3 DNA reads TGTGCCAGCAGACAACAGGGCAGTTGGGCGGCTGAAGCTTTCTTT. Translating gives CASRQQGSWAAEAFF.

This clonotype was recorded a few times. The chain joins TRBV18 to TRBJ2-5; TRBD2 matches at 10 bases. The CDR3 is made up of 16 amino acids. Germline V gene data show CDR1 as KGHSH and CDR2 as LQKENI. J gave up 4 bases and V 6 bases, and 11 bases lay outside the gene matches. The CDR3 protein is CASSRRLAGVLETQYF. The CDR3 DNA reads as TGTGCCAGCTCCCGCCGGCTAGCGGGAGTGTTAGAGACCCAGTACTTC.

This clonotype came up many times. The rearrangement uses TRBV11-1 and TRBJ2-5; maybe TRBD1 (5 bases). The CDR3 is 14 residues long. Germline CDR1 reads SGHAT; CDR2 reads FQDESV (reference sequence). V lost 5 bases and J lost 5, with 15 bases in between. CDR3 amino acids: CASSPGHSGETQYF. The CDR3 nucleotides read TGTGCCAGCAGCCCAGGACACAGTGGGGAGACCCAGTACTTC.

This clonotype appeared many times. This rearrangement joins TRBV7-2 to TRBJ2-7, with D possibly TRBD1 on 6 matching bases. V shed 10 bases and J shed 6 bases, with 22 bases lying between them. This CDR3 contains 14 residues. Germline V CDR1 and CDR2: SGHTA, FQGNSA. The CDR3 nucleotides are TGTGCCATCAGTTTACTGACAGGCTTTACCGAGCAGTACTTC. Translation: CAISLLTGFTEQYF.

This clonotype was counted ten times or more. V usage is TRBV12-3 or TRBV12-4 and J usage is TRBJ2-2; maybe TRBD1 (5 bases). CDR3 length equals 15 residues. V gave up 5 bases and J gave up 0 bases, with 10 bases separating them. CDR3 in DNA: TGTGCCAGCAGTACAGGACCGACGAACACCGGGGAGCTGTTTTTT. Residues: CASSTGPTNTGELFF.

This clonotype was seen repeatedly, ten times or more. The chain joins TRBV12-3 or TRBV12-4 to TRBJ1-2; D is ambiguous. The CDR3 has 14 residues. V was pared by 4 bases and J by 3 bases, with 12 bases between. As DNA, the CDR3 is TGTGCCAGCAGTTCCGTGGGAGCGGACTATGGCTACACCTTC. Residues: CASSSVGADYGYTF.

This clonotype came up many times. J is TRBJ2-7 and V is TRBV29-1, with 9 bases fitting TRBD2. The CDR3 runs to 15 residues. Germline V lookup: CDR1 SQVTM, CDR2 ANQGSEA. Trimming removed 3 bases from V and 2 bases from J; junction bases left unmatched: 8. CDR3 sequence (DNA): TGCAGCGTTGAGCTAGCGGGAACCGTAACCTACGAGCAGTACTTC. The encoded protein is CSVELAGTVTYEQYF.

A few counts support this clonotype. In DNA form, the CDR3 reads TGTGCCAGCAGTTACTTTGGGACAGGGGATTTGTACGAGCAGTACTTC. Protein sequence: CASSYFGTGDLYEQYF. This chain connects TRBV6-5 to TRBJ2-7, with 10 positions matching TRBD1. With V trimmed by 1 base and J by 4 bases, 7 bases remained unmatched. This CDR3 region has 16 residues. Germline V gives CDR1 MNHEY, CDR2 SVGAGI.